This is a list of T cell receptor beta chains from one sample in a study of blood T cells in healthy people across ages. Via MiXCR, TCRdb re-called the 5' RACE reads, giving one row per CDR3 protein. The sample records 1.8 million or so distinct CDR3 sequences, about two fifths being singletons. Sequencing input: blood. Every receptor here comes from a human donor in good health. CDR3s include the opening cysteine and the closing phenylalanine or tryptophan. The order of the fields is J gene, D gene, V gene, clone size, CDR3 protein, CDR3 DNA. A D gene is named only where the DNA matches it firmly. Some rows mark clone size as missing; the rest say once, few, many or name a class of expanded clone.

TRBJ1-1,NA,TRBV20-1,NA,CSAPVLPHTEAFF,TGCAGTGCCCCGGTCCTCCCGCACACTGAAGCTTTCTTT
TRBJ2-3,NA,TRBV5-6,NA,CASSLFGYTQYF,TGTGCCAGCAGCTTGTTCGGTTATACGCAGTATTTT
TRBJ2-7,TRBD2,TRBV4-3,NA,CASSQDPSGGNPYEQYF,TGCGCCAGCAGCCAAGATCCTAGCGGGGGTAACCCCTACGAGCAGTACTTC
TRBJ1-2,NA,TRBV6-5,NA,CASSYDRYYGYTF,TGTGCCAGCAGTTACGATCGATACTATGGCTACACCTTC
TRBJ2-1,NA,TRBV7-2,few,CASSLGYHRPQFF,TGTGCCAGCAGCTTAGGCTACCACCGCCCGCAGTTCTTC
TRBJ2-3,TRBD2,TRBV5-1,NA,CASSLLGLAGGRGTDTQYF,TGCGCCAGCAGCTTGTTGGGACTAGCGGGGGGGCGTGGCACAGATACGCAGTATTTT
TRBJ2-7,NA,TRBV3-1,NA,CASSLAGRSGKSSYEQYF,TGTGCCAGCAGCTTGGCTGGACGGTCGGGGAAGAGCTCCTACGAGCAGTACTTC
TRBJ1-2,TRBD1,TRBV13,NA,CASSWGTGRANYGYTF,TGTGCCAGCAGCTGGGGGACAGGCCGCGCTAACTATGGCTACACCTTC
TRBJ2-5,NA,TRBV7-9,NA,CASSYTRVQETQYF,TGTGCCAGCAGTTATACAAGAGTCCAAGAGACCCAGTACTTC
TRBJ2-1,TRBD2,TRBV29-1,NA,CSVEGSGADEQFF,TGCAGCGTTGAGGGTAGCGGGGCCGATGAGCAGTTCTTC
TRBJ1-1,NA,TRBV9,few,CASSTRAEAFF,TGTGCCAGCAGCACAAGGGCTGAAGCTTTCTTT
TRBJ2-1,TRBD2,TRBV7-2,few,CASSSGPIAGEQFF,TGTGCCAGCAGCTCGGGGCCTATAGCGGGGGAGCAGTTCTTC
TRBJ2-3,TRBD2,TRBV29-1,NA,CSVDRPGGGTQYF,TGCAGCGTTGATAGGCCGGGGGGGGGTACGCAGTATTTT
TRBJ2-7,TRBD1,TRBV6-6,few,CASSYSGQYEQYF,TGTGCCAGCAGTTACTCGGGACAGTACGAGCAGTACTTC
TRBJ2-1,TRBD2,TRBV12-3/TRBV12-4,NA,CASSFRLGGAGDHYNEQFF,TGTGCCAGCAGTTTTCGGCTGGGCGGGGCGGGGGACCACTACAATGAGCAGTTCTTC
TRBJ2-1,TRBD1,TRBV13,few,CASSGARQGVVNEQFF,TGTGCCAGCAGCGGGGCTAGGCAGGGGGTGGTCAATGAGCAGTTCTTC
TRBJ1-2,NA,TRBV30,NA,CAWSVTRGGYTF,TGTGCCTGGAGTGTCACGAGGGGGGGCTACACCTTC
TRBJ2-1,TRBD2,TRBV11-2,NA,CASSLTRGAADNEQFF,TGTGCCAGCAGCCTGACGCGGGGGGCAGCTGACAATGAGCAGTTCTTC
TRBJ2-1,NA,TRBV6-4,NA,CASRSSHGYVEQFF,TGTGCCAGCAGGAGCTCACACGGGTATGTTGAGCAGTTCTTC
TRBJ1-5,TRBD1,TRBV25-1,few,CASSDGTGGINQPQHF,TGTGCCAGCAGTGATGGGACAGGGGGCATCAATCAGCCCCAGCATTTT
TRBJ1-2,NA,TRBV6-1,few,CASSDRRYGYTF,TGTGCCAGCAGTGACCGACGCTATGGCTACACCTTC
TRBJ2-1,NA,TRBV27,NA,CASSLTRRYNEQFF,TGTGCCAGCAGCCTGACTCGCCGGTACAATGAGCAGTTCTTC
TRBJ1-2,NA,TRBV30,few,CAWTDRHYGYTF,TGTGCCTGGACAGACAGACACTATGGCTACACCTTC
TRBJ1-4,NA,TRBV4-2,NA,CASSQGGRGEKLFF,TGTGCCAGCAGCCAAGGGGGGCGGGGTGAAAAACTGTTTTTT
TRBJ2-1,TRBD2,TRBV20-1,NA,CSASLGLAAEQFF,TGCAGTGCTAGTCTGGGACTAGCGGCTGAGCAGTTCTTC
TRBJ2-1,TRBD2,TRBV20-1,NA,CSAGRGGHNEQFF,TGCAGTGCGGGGCGGGGGGGCCACAATGAGCAGTTCTTC
TRBJ2-7,NA,TRBV25-1,NA,CASSYTQSGEQYF,TGTGCCAGCAGCTACACCCAATCAGGCGAGCAGTACTTC
TRBJ1-2,TRBD1,TRBV20-1,NA,CSARERDETDRVRVNYGYTF,TGCAGTGCTAGAGAGAGAGACGAAACGGACAGGGTACGAGTGAACTATGGCTACACCTTC
TRBJ2-7,NA,TRBV20-1,many,CSARRTEPYEQYF,TGCAGTGCTAGAAGAACTGAGCCCTACGAGCAGTACTTC
TRBJ1-2,NA,TRBV28,few,CASSWGVKGYTF,TGTGCCAGCAGTTGGGGGGTTAAAGGCTACACCTTC
TRBJ2-1,NA,TRBV12-3/TRBV12-4,NA,CASSSSPTLTMETQFF,TGTGCCAGCAGTTCCAGCCCGACACTCACTATGGAGACCCAGTTCTTC
TRBJ1-5,NA,TRBV20-1,few,CSARMRGNQPQHF,TGCAGTGCTAGGATGCGAGGGAATCAGCCCCAGCATTTT
TRBJ2-2,TRBD2,TRBV9,few,CASRLAGNTGELFF,TGTGCCAGCAGGTTAGCGGGGAACACCGGGGAGCTGTTTTTT
TRBJ1-2,NA,TRBV5-1,few,CASRPSWGGYGYTF,TGCGCCAGCAGACCCAGTTGGGGAGGCTATGGCTACACCTTC
TRBJ2-5,NA,TRBV5-1,few,CASSLLGTAQETQYF,TGCGCCAGCAGCTTGTTAGGGACTGCCCAAGAGACCCAGTACTTC
TRBJ1-2,NA,TRBV7-9,NA,CASSPLIVGDGYTF,TGTGCCAGCAGCCCCTTAATCGTAGGGGATGGCTACACCTTC
TRBJ2-1,NA,TRBV7-8,few,CASSMQLEQFF,TGTGCCAGCAGCATGCAGCTCGAGCAGTTCTTC
TRBJ2-7,NA,TRBV15,NA,CATSRGSGYEQYF,TGTGCCACCAGCAGAGGTTCAGGATACGAGCAGTACTTC
TRBJ2-3,NA,TRBV20-1,few,CSARDRLPTQYF,TGCAGTGCTAGAGATCGGCTTCCGACGCAGTATTTT